The rows below give T cell receptor beta chains drawn from one sample of a study of blood T cell repertoires in COVID-19. Here immunoSEQ multiplex PCR was the method, and the copy in TCRdb shows in-frame clones only, minus some. The repertoire consists of some 150,000 clones, with roughly four fifths occurring once and the leading ten covering under 9.5%. Sequencing was done on a sample of peripheral blood. The source is a human donor in a cohort sampled during active COVID-19. CDR3s include the opening cysteine and the closing phenylalanine or tryptophan. Fields, in order: clone size, J gene, V gene, D gene, CDR3 DNA, CDR3 protein. The D gene is left open where the match is weak. Size is stated for part of the rows, as once, few or many counts, or as a class when the clone is expanded.

clone size: .
J gene: TRBJ1-3
V gene: TRBV7-6
D gene: .
CDR3 DNA: TGTGCCAGCAGCTTAGGGAGCCTCTCTGGAAACACCATATATTTT
CDR3 protein: CASSLGSLSGNTIYF

clone size: .
J gene: TRBJ2-7
V gene: TRBV3-1/TRBV3-2
D gene: .
CDR3 DNA: TGTGCCAGCAGCCAAGATTCCAGGGGTTACTACGAGCAGTACTTC
CDR3 protein: CASSQDSRGYYEQYF

clone size: .
J gene: TRBJ1-6
V gene: TRBV28
D gene: TRBD1
CDR3 DNA: TGTGCCAGCAGTTTGGTTCAGGGGGCTGCACCCCTCCACTTT
CDR3 protein: CASSLVQGAAPLHF

clone size: few
J gene: TRBJ2-1
V gene: TRBV15
D gene: .
CDR3 DNA: TGTGCCACCAGCAGAGAGGGCAGCTACTACAATGAGCAGTTCTTC
CDR3 protein: CATSREGSYYNEQFF

clone size: .
J gene: TRBJ2-2
V gene: TRBV7-9
D gene: TRBD1
CDR3 DNA: TGTGCCAGCAGCTATTCAACCGGGACAGCCACCGGGGAGCTGTTTTTT
CDR3 protein: CASSYSTGTATGELFF

clone size: .
J gene: TRBJ2-7
V gene: TRBV11-2
D gene: .
CDR3 DNA: TGTGCCAGCAGCTCGGGAGACTACTACGAGCAGTACTTC
CDR3 protein: CASSSGDYYEQYF

clone size: .
J gene: TRBJ2-1
V gene: TRBV7-9
D gene: .
CDR3 DNA: TGTGCCAGCAGCGCCGCTTCGAGACTTCTAAATGAGCAGTTCTTC
CDR3 protein: CASSAASRLLNEQFF

clone size: once
J gene: TRBJ2-5
V gene: TRBV3-1/TRBV3-2
D gene: TRBD2
CDR3 DNA: TGTGCCAGCAGCCCTATGACTAGCGGGGGGGGTGAGACCCAGTACTTC
CDR3 protein: CASSPMTSGGGETQYF

clone size: .
J gene: TRBJ1-1
V gene: TRBV6-4
D gene: TRBD1
CDR3 DNA: TGTGCCAGCAAAAAATCGGGACAGGGTGGAATGAGCACTGAAGCTTTCTTT
CDR3 protein: CASKKSGQGGMSTEAFF

clone size: .
J gene: TRBJ1-4
V gene: TRBV4-2
D gene: .
CDR3 DNA: TGTGCCAGCAGCCCGAGTGCAACTAATGAAAAACTGTTTTTT
CDR3 protein: CASSPSATNEKLFF

clone size: .
J gene: TRBJ1-5
V gene: TRBV6-1
D gene: .
CDR3 DNA: TGTGCCAGCAGTGAAGCACATGGGGGGTATCAGCCCCAGCATTTT
CDR3 protein: CASSEAHGGYQPQHF

clone size: .
J gene: TRBJ2-5
V gene: TRBV3-1/TRBV3-2
D gene: TRBD2
CDR3 DNA: TGTGCCAGCAGCCAAGATCAACTAGCGGGGGGGGTTAGGACAGAGACCCAGTACTTC
CDR3 protein: CASSQDQLAGGVRTETQYF

clone size: .
J gene: TRBJ2-5
V gene: TRBV6-5
D gene: TRBD1
CDR3 DNA: TGTGCCAGCAGGCGAACGACAGGGGGCGGCGAGACCCAGTACTTC
CDR3 protein: CASRRTTGGGETQYF

clone size: .
J gene: TRBJ1-1
V gene: TRBV5-4
D gene: .
CDR3 DNA: TGTGCCAGCAGCACTTCACGGAACACTGAAGCTTTCTTT
CDR3 protein: CASSTSRNTEAFF

clone size: .
J gene: TRBJ1-2
V gene: TRBV7-9
D gene: .
CDR3 DNA: TGTGCCAGCGGTCTGAGAGGCTATGGCTACACCTTC
CDR3 protein: CASGLRGYGYTF

clone size: .
J gene: TRBJ1-3
V gene: TRBV2
D gene: .
CDR3 DNA: TGTGCCAGCAGTGGGTCAGGGATTGGAAACACCATATATTTT
CDR3 protein: CASSGSGIGNTIYF

clone size: few
J gene: TRBJ2-7
V gene: TRBV7-9
D gene: TRBD1
CDR3 DNA: TGTGCCAGCAGCCTCGGGACAGGGGGCATCGAGCAGTACTTC
CDR3 protein: CASSLGTGGIEQYF

clone size: .
J gene: TRBJ2-7
V gene: TRBV5-1
D gene: .
CDR3 DNA: TGCGCCAGCAGCTTGGGGCAGGGCTCCTACGAGCAGTACTTC
CDR3 protein: CASSLGQGSYEQYF

clone size: once
J gene: TRBJ1-6
V gene: TRBV27
D gene: TRBD1
CDR3 DNA: TGTGCCAGCAGTTCTATCGTGGGACAGGGGCCTAGCTCCTATAATTCACCCCTCCACTTT
CDR3 protein: CASSSIVGQGPSSYNSPLHF

clone size: few
J gene: TRBJ2-5
V gene: TRBV13
D gene: TRBD2
CDR3 DNA: TGTGCCAGCAGCCCTAGCCCACTAGCGCAAGAGACCCAGTACTTC
CDR3 protein: CASSPSPLAQETQYF

clone size: .
J gene: TRBJ2-1
V gene: TRBV19
D gene: TRBD2
CDR3 DNA: TGTGCCAGTAGTATTGTCGGGGGGGCCCGGTACAATGAGCAGTTCTTC
CDR3 protein: CASSIVGGARYNEQFF

clone size: .
J gene: TRBJ2-1
V gene: TRBV7-9
D gene: TRBD2
CDR3 DNA: TGTGCCAGCCTGTACCTAGCGGAGCGCAATGAGCAGTTCTTC
CDR3 protein: CASLYLAERNEQFF

clone size: .
J gene: TRBJ2-7
V gene: TRBV19
D gene: .
CDR3 DNA: TGTGCCAGTAGCCCAAACGAGCAGTACTTC
CDR3 protein: CASSPNEQYF

clone size: once
J gene: TRBJ1-1
V gene: TRBV5-4
D gene: .
CDR3 DNA: TGTGCCAGCAGCTTGGTCACAGGGTTTGACACTGAAGCTTTCTTT
CDR3 protein: CASSLVTGFDTEAFF

clone size: .
J gene: TRBJ2-2
V gene: TRBV6-1
D gene: .
CDR3 DNA: TGTGCCAGCAGTGAGTGGCCCGGGGAGCTGTTTTTT
CDR3 protein: CASSEWPGELFF

clone size: .
J gene: TRBJ2-1
V gene: TRBV2
D gene: TRBD2
CDR3 DNA: TGTGCCACCAAGAGGTCGCGGGGGGGCGATGAGCAGTTCTTC
CDR3 protein: CATKRSRGGDEQFF

clone size: .
J gene: TRBJ1-1
V gene: TRBV18
D gene: .
CDR3 DNA: TGTGCCAGCTCACCGGTGACAGGGAACACTGAAGCTTTCTTT
CDR3 protein: CASSPVTGNTEAFF

clone size: .
J gene: TRBJ2-3
V gene: TRBV5-1
D gene: .
CDR3 DNA: TGCGCCAGCAGGGCCGGGACACTGGCAGATACGCAGTATTTT
CDR3 protein: CASRAGTLADTQYF

clone size: .
J gene: TRBJ2-2
V gene: TRBV5-4
D gene: .
CDR3 DNA: TGTGCCAGCAGCCCCCTCCCAGGTTACATCCTTAACACCGGGGAGCTGTTTTTT
CDR3 protein: CASSPLPGYILNTGELFF

clone size: .
J gene: TRBJ1-2
V gene: TRBV7-2
D gene: .
CDR3 DNA: TGTGCCAGCAGCTCCCAGGGATTCGGGTCGTATGGCTACACCTTC
CDR3 protein: CASSSQGFGSYGYTF

clone size: .
J gene: TRBJ2-4
V gene: TRBV11-2
D gene: .
CDR3 DNA: TGTGCCAGCAGCCCGAGTGGGGGTCTCCCCGGGGGCAAAAACATTCAGTACTTC
CDR3 protein: CASSPSGGLPGGKNIQYF

clone size: .
J gene: TRBJ2-7
V gene: TRBV5-1
D gene: TRBD1
CDR3 DNA: TGCGCCAGCAGCATCGTTGGGACAGGGAATTCCGGCGAGCAGTACTTC
CDR3 protein: CASSIVGTGNSGEQYF

clone size: .
J gene: TRBJ1-4
V gene: TRBV27
D gene: .
CDR3 DNA: TGTGCCAGCAGTCCTTTCGGGTCTAATGAAAAACTGTTTTTT
CDR3 protein: CASSPFGSNEKLFF

clone size: .
J gene: TRBJ1-5
V gene: TRBV20-1
D gene: TRBD1
CDR3 DNA: TGCAGTGCTAGTGAGGACAGGGGGTCCCAAGGCAATCAGCCCCAGCATTTT
CDR3 protein: CSASEDRGSQGNQPQHF

clone size: .
J gene: TRBJ2-5
V gene: TRBV11-1
D gene: .
CDR3 DNA: TGTGCCAGCAGCTCCCGACAGTACCAAGAGACCCAGTACTTC
CDR3 protein: CASSSRQYQETQYF

clone size: .
J gene: TRBJ2-1
V gene: TRBV11-3
D gene: .
CDR3 DNA: TGTGCCAGCAGCCCCCACCCTAGCAATGAGCAGTTCTTC
CDR3 protein: CASSPHPSNEQFF

clone size: .
J gene: TRBJ1-4
V gene: TRBV18
D gene: .
CDR3 DNA: TGTGCCAGCTCACCCCCATGGGCCAAAAATGAAAAACTGTTTTTT
CDR3 protein: CASSPPWAKNEKLFF

clone size: once
J gene: TRBJ1-2
V gene: TRBV6-5
D gene: .
CDR3 DNA: TGTGCCAGCAGTAGGGAGGCCTATGGCTACACCTTC
CDR3 protein: CASSREAYGYTF

clone size: .
J gene: TRBJ2-3
V gene: TRBV4-2
D gene: TRBD2
CDR3 DNA: TGTGCCAGCAGCCAAGCAGCGGGGGACACAGATACGCAGTATTTT
CDR3 protein: CASSQAAGDTDTQYF

clone size: .
J gene: TRBJ1-2
V gene: TRBV6-5
D gene: TRBD1
CDR3 DNA: TGTGCCAGCAGGGCCTACAGGGGTGAATATGGCTACACCTTC
CDR3 protein: CASRAYRGEYGYTF

clone size: .
J gene: TRBJ2-5
V gene: TRBV5-1
D gene: .
CDR3 DNA: TGCGCCAGCAGCCAACACAGGGAAGCGGAATCGACCCAGTACTTC
CDR3 protein: CASSQHREAESTQYF